These 17 T cell receptor beta chains came from one sample sequenced in a study of blood T cell repertoires in COVID-19. The protocol was immunoSEQ multiplex PCR, while the TCRdb copy is restricted to in-frame clones and leaves out a portion. The sample yields 350,000 to 550,000 clones, 80% to 90% seen once. The sequenced sample was peripheral blood. The receptors were sampled from a woman aged 25-40 years with acute or convalescent COVID-19.

The chain couples TRBV19 to TRBJ2-1; 9 positions agree with TRBD2. The CDR3 spans 16 residues. Germline V gene data show CDR1 as LNHDA and CDR2 as SQIVND (reference sequence). V gave up 5 bases and J gave up 0 bases; unmatched junction bases: 5. In DNA, the CDR3 is TGTGCCAGTAGTGAAGCGGGGGGTAGCTCCTACAATGAGCAGTTCTTC. It codes for CASSEAGGSSYNEQFF.

This chain links TRBV7-8 with TRBJ1-2; D not certain. This CDR3 comprises 15 residues. Trimming cost V 1 base and J 2 bases, with 11 bases left between them. From germline, CDR1 is SGHVS and CDR2 FQNEAQ. The CDR3 loop reads CASSLGVSGNYGYTF. The CDR3 DNA follows: TGTGCCAGCAGCTTAGGTGTCAGCGGAAACTATGGCTACACCTTC.

With regard to this clone: Additional DNA sequences in this sample encode the identical CDR3. The genes are TRBV14 and TRBJ1-3, with TRBD1 matching 7 bases. CDR1 and CDR2 (germline): SGHDN, FVKESK. This CDR3 contains 15 residues. The V segment lost 1 base and the J segment 4 bases; nucleotides outside the gene matches: 4. CDR3 loop: CASSQAGTAGNTIYF. CDR3 bases: TGTGCCAGCAGCCAAGCCGGGACAGCAGGAAACACCATATATTTT.

The V and J genes are TRBV27 and TRBJ1-1, with D possibly matching TRBD1 (6 bases). Trimming cost V 6 bases and J 5 bases, with 19 bases left between them. The CDR3 covers 15 residues. Germline V gives CDR1 MNHEY, CDR2 SMNVEV (reference sequence). Here the CDR3 DNA reads TGTGCCAGCAGAACTGGGGGGGCCTCGAGAACTGAAGCTTTCTTT. Protein sequence: CASRTGGASRTEAFF.

The rearrangement links TRBV6-5 to TRBJ2-2; TRBD1 matches at 7 bases. This CDR3 is built from 14 residues. The germline CDR1 and CDR2 sequences are MNHEY and SVGAGI. The ends lost 7 bases at V and 3 bases at J; junction bases unmatched: 5. CDR3 sequence (DNA): TGTGCCAGCACCCCCGACAGGGACACCGGGGAGCTGTTTTTT. Residues: CASTPDRDTGELFF.

Ten or more counts support this clone. The chain uses TRBV18 and TRBJ1-6; TRBD1 aligns across 7 bases. J gave up 8 bases and V 1 base, and 11 bases lay outside the gene matches. CDR1 and CDR2 (germline): KGHSH, LQKENI. This CDR3 spans 17 amino acids. This CDR3 is CASSPQAGGEADSPLHF. CDR3 sequence (DNA): TGTGCCAGCTCACCACAGGCAGGGGGAGAAGCGGATTCACCCCTCCACTTT.

The rearrangement links TRBV11-2 to TRBJ2-3, with 8 bases fitting TRBD1. This CDR3 has 15 amino acids. Per germline, CDR1 SGHAT and CDR2 FQNNGV. The trim removed 6 bases at V and 6 bases at J, leaving 11 bases unmatched. DNA of the CDR3: TGTGCCAGCAGTAGAAGACAGGGGCCCATGGATACGCAGTATTTT. This encodes CASSRRQGPMDTQYF.

The chain carries TRBV3-1 (or the pseudogene TRBV3-2) and TRBJ2-1, with D unclear. CDR3 length: 15 residues. The germline V gene has CDR1 LGHDT and CDR2 YNNKEL (reference sequence). V was shortened by 1 base and J by 4 bases, with 11 bases between the two germline ends. The CDR3 nucleotides read TGTGCCAGCAGCCAAGTACAGTCCTGGTACAATGAGCAGTTCTTC. Residues: CASSQVQSWYNEQFF.

The gene calls are TRBV2 and TRBJ1-5; the match to TRBD1 covers 9 bases. The trim removed 7 bases at V and 4 bases at J, leaving 2 bases unmatched. The CDR3 sequence is 13 residues long. Germline-derived CDR1 and CDR2 are SNHLY and FYNNEI. The CDR3: CASKGQGNQPQHF. The DNA for the CDR3 is TGTGCCAGCAAGGGACAGGGAAATCAGCCCCAGCATTTT.

The chain joins TRBV7-6 to TRBJ2-3; 12 bases align to TRBD1. The CDR3 sequence is 16 residues long. The J segment lost 5 bases and the V segment lost 5 bases, leaving 8 bases of the junction unmatched. Per germline, CDR1 SGHVS and CDR2 FNYEAQ. The CDR3 region is CASSLWDRGPKDTQYF. CDR3 in DNA: TGTGCCAGCAGCCTTTGGGACAGGGGGCCTAAAGATACGCAGTATTTT.

The V gene is TRBV2, the J gene TRBJ2-7, with D maybe TRBD1 (6 bases). V was shortened by 2 bases and J by 1 base, with 21 bases between the two germline ends. This CDR3 comprises 18 residues. Germline V gene sequence: CDR1 SNHLY, CDR2 FYNNEI. Written as DNA, the CDR3 is TGTGCCAGCAGTGAATCGATGGGGGTGGACAGTGGTTCCTACGAGCAGTACTTC. Translating it yields CASSESMGVDSGSYEQYF.

The genes are TRBV7-9 and TRBJ2-7; 7 nucleotides match TRBD1. This CDR3 is built from 14 residues. The germline gives CDR1 SEHNR, CDR2 FQNEAQ (reference sequence). Trimming removed 4 bases from V and 3 bases from J; junction bases left unmatched: 6. This CDR3 is CASSSDRDVYEQYF. The CDR3 DNA sequence: TGTGCCAGCAGCTCCGACAGGGATGTCTACGAGCAGTACTTC.

The chain combines TRBV5-1 with TRBJ2-7; 9 bases line up with TRBD1. The CDR3 totals 15 residues. Germline CDR1 reads SGHRS; CDR2 reads YFSETQ. The V gene end was trimmed by 3 bases and the J gene end by 2 bases; junction bases not matched to a gene: 6. CDR3 bases: TGCGCCAGCAGCTCTCCGGGACAGGGAGCCTACGAGCAGTACTTC. Amino acids: CASSSPGQGAYEQYF. Together with reference TRBV5-1 and TRBJ2-7, the CDR3 gives the full variable domain: KAGVTQTPRYLIKTRGQQVTLSCSPISGHRSVSWYQQTPGQGLQFLFEYFSETQRNKGNFPGRFSGRQFSNSRSEMNVSTLELGDSALYLCASSSPGQGAYEQYFGPGTRLTVT.

J is TRBJ1-4 and V is TRBV5-4; no definite D call. Germline V CDR1 and CDR2: SGHNT, YYREEE (reference sequence). The CDR3 extends over 14 amino acids. V gave up 0 bases and J gave up 4 bases, with 7 bases separating them. The DNA of the CDR3 is TGTGCCAGCAGCTTGGCCATAGATAATGAAAAACTGTTTTTT. Translation gives CASSLAIDNEKLFF.

The count of this clone is one. The genes are TRBV4-1 and TRBJ1-2; the match to TRBD1 covers 7 bases. Looked up from germline, CDR1 is MGHRA and CDR2 is YSYEKL. J gave up 7 bases and V 6 bases, and 2 bases lay outside the gene matches. The CDR3 has 11 residues. The CDR3 here is CASRGGSGYTF. CDR3 DNA sequence: TGCGCCAGCAGAGGGGGCTCTGGCTACACCTTC.

In its sample, this clone was seen a few times. This chain connects TRBV4-1 to TRBJ1-3; the D gene is possibly TRBD1 (5 bases). The V gene lost 8 bases and the J gene lost 2 bases, with 13 bases spanning the gap. In germline, CDR1 is MGHRA, CDR2 YSYEKL. The CDR3 is 14 amino acids. CDR3 DNA sequence: TGCGCCAGCGGCCGGAGGGGTACTGGAAACACCATATATTTT. This translates into CASGRRGTGNTIYF.

CDR3 region: CASSLVTSGANVLTF. In nucleotides, the CDR3 is TGTGCCAGCAGCTTAGTGACTTCTGGGGCCAACGTCCTGACTTTC. The chain uses TRBV7-9 and TRBJ2-6, with D unclear. The V gene lost 1 base and the J gene lost 1 base, with 5 bases spanning the gap. Germline CDR1 is SEHNR and CDR2 is FQNEAQ (reference sequence). The CDR3 sequence is 15 residues long.